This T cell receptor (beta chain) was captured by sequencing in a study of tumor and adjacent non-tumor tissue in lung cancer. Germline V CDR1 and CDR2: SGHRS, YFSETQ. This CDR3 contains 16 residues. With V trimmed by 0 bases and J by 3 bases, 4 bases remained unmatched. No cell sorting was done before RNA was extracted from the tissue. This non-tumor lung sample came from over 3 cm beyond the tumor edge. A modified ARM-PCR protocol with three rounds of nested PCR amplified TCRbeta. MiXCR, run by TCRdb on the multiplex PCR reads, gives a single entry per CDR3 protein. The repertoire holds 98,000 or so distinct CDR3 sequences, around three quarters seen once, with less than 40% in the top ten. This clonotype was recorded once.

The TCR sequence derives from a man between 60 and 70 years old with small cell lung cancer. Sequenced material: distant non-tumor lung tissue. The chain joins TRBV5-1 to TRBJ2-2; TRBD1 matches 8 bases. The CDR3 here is CASSLELQGDTGELFF. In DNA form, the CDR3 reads TGCGCCAGCAGCTTGGAGTTACAGGGGGACACCGGGGAGCTGTTTTTT.